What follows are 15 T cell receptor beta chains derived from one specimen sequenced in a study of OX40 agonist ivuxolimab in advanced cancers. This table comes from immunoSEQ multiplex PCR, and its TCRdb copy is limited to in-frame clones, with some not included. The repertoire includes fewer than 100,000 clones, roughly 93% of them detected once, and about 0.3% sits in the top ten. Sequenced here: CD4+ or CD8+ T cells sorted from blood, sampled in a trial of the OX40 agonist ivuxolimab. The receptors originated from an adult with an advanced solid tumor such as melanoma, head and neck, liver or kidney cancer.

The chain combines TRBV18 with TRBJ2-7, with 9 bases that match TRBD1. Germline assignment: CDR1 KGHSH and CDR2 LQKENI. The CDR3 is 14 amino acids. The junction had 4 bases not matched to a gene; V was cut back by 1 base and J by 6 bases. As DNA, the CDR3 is TGTGCCAGCTCACCACTGGGACAGGGCTCCGAGCAGTACTTC. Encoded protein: CASSPLGQGSEQYF.

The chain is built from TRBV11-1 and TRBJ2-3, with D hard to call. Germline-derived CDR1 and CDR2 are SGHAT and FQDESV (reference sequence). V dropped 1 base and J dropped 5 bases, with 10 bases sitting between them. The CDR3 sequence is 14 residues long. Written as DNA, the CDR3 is TGTGCCAGCAGCTTAGTATACGGTATAGATACGCAGTATTTT. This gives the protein CASSLVYGIDTQYF.

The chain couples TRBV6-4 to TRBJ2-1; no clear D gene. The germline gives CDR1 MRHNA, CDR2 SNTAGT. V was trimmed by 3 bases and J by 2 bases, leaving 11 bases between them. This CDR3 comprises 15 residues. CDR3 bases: TGTGCCAGCAGTGAGCAACCCGGACCCTACAATGAGCAGTTCTTC. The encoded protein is CASSEQPGPYNEQFF.

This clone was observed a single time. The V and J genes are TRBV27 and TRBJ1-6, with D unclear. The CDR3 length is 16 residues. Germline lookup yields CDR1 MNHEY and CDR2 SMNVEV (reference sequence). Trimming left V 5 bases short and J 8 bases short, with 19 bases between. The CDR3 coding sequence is TGTGCCAGCAGTCCACCTTACGGAGGGAGGGATTCACCCCTCCACTTT. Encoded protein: CASSPPYGGRDSPLHF.

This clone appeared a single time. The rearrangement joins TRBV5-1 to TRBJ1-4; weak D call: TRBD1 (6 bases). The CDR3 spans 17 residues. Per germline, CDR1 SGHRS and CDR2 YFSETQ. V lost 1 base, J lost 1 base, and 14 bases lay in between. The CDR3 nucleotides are TGCGCCAGCAGCTTGACAGGGTCGATAGGAACTAATGAAAAACTGTTTTTT. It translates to CASSLTGSIGTNEKLFF.

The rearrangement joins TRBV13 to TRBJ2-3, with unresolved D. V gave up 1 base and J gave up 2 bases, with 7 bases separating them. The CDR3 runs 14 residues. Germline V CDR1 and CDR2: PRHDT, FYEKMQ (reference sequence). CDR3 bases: TGTGCCAGCAGCTTAGAGTCCCACACAGATACGCAGTATTTT. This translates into CASSLESHTDTQYF.

CDR3 in amino acids: CATSRARDDEQYF. DNA of the CDR3: TGTGCCACCAGCAGAGCCAGGGATGACGAGCAGTACTTC. The V gene is TRBV15, the J gene TRBJ2-7; D possibly corresponds to TRBD1 (5 bases). V gave up 1 base and J gave up 5 bases, with 9 bases separating them. The CDR3 runs 13 residues. Germline V gene sequence: CDR1 LNHNV, CDR2 YYDKDF (reference sequence).

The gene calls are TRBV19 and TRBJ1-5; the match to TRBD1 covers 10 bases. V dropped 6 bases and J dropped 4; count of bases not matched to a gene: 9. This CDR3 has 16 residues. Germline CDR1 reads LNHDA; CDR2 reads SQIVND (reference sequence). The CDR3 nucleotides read TGTGCCAGTAGCCAGACAGGGGGCTGGTCAAATCAGCCCCAGCATTTT. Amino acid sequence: CASSQTGGWSNQPQHF.

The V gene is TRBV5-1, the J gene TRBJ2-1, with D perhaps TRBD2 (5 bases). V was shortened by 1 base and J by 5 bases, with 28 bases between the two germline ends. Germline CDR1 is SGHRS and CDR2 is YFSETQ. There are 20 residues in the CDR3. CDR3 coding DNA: TGCGCCAGCAGCTTGTATTTTTCGACCCGAGGGAACCGTCACAACAATGAGCAGTTCTTC. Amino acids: CASSLYFSTRGNRHNNEQFF.

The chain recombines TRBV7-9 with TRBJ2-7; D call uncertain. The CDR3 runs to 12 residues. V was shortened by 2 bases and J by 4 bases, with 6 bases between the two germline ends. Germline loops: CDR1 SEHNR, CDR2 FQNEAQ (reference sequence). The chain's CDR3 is CASSLTGYEQYF. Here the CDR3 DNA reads TGTGCCAGCAGCTTAACCGGGTACGAGCAGTACTTC.

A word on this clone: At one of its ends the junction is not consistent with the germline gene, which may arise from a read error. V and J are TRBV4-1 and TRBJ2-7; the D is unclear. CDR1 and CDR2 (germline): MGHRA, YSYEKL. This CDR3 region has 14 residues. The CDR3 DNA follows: TGCGTCAGCAGCCAAGGTATCGGGCCGCGCGAGCAGTACTTC. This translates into CVSSQGIGPREQYF.

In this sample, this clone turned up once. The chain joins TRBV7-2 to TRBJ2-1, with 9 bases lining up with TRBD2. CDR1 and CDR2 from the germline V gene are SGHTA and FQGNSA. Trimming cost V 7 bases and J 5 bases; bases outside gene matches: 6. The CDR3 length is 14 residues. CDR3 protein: CASKRASGNNEQFF. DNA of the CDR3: TGTGCCAGCAAGAGGGCTAGCGGGAACAATGAGCAGTTCTTC.

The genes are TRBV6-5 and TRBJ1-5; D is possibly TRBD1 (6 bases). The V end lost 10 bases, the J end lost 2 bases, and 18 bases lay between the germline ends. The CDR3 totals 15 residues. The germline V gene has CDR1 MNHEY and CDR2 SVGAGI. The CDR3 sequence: CATHRTGAGNQPQHF. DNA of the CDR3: TGTGCCACCCACCGAACGGGGGCGGGCAATCAGCCCCAGCATTTT.

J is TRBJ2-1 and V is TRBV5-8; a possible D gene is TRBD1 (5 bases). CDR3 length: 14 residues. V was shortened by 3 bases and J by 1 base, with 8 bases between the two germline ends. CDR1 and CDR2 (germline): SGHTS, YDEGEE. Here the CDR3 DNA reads TGTGCCAGCAGCTCCGACAGATCCTACAATGAGCAGTTCTTC. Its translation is CASSSDRSYNEQFF.

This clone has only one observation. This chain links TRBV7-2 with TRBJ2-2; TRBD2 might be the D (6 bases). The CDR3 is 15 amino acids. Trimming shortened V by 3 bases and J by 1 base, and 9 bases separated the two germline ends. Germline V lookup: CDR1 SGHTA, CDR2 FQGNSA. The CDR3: CASSFQGLNTGELFF. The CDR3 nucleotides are TGTGCCAGCAGCTTCCAGGGACTGAACACCGGGGAGCTGTTTTTT.